Following are 10 T cell receptor beta chains from one sample sequenced in a study of T cells after yellow fever vaccination. A single record per CDR3 protein comes from TCRdb applying MiXCR to the 5' RACE reads. This table holds approximately 150,000 distinct CDR3 sequences, approximately 10% found once. The sample in question was CD8+ T cells sorted from PBMCs, obtained 45 days after the yellow fever booster vaccination. The receptors derive from a man younger than 30 who received the YFV17D yellow fever vaccine.

V is TRBV5-4 and J is TRBJ1-1; no firm D call. V was clipped by 4 bases and J by 1 base, with 17 bases between them. There are 16 residues in the CDR3. Germline V CDR1 and CDR2: SGHNT, YYREEE (reference sequence). The CDR3 reads CASSTEAASTNTEAFF. The CDR3, as DNA: TGTGCCAGCAGCACGGAAGCGGCCAGTACGAACACTGAAGCTTTCTTT.

J is TRBJ2-3 and V is TRBV24-1; D is ambiguous. V lost 4 bases, J lost 0 bases, and 10 bases lay in between. Germline-derived CDR1 and CDR2 are KGHDR and SFDVKD. This CDR3 region has 15 residues. CDR3 bases: TGTGCCACCAGTGAGTCCGGGTCGAGCACAGATACGCAGTATTTT. This encodes CATSESGSSTDTQYF.

This clonotype was counted at least ten times. The J gene is TRBJ1-1, the V gene TRBV12-3 or TRBV12-4; perhaps TRBD1 as D (5 bases). This CDR3 region has 12 residues. The V gene lost 6 bases and the J gene lost 6 bases, with 11 bases spanning the gap. CDR3 nucleotide sequence: TGTGCCAGCAGCCCGCGGGGCTCTGAAGCTTTCTTT. Its protein is CASSPRGSEAFF.

The chain recombines TRBV7-2 with TRBJ2-2, with D perhaps TRBD1 (5 bases). The germline V and J ends were trimmed by 1 base and 5 bases, with 8 bases remaining between them. The CDR3 spans 14 residues. CDR1 is SGHTA, CDR2 FQGNSA, per germline. CDR3 amino acids: CASSLGGATGELFF. The DNA of the CDR3 is TGTGCCAGCAGCTTAGGTGGGGCGACCGGGGAGCTGTTTTTT.

In its sample, this clonotype was seen a few times. The chain joins TRBV6-5 to TRBJ1-1; D is possibly TRBD1 (6 bases). Germline lookup yields CDR1 MNHEY and CDR2 SVGAGI. V was shortened by 6 bases and J by 7 bases, with 15 bases between the two germline ends. The CDR3 is 13 residues long. The CDR3 is CASRGGPHSEAFF. CDR3 in DNA: TGTGCCAGCAGAGGGGGGCCACACAGTGAAGCTTTCTTT.

This clonotype has only a few counts. This chain links TRBV6-5 with TRBJ2-2; D unresolved. V gave up 9 bases and J gave up 0 bases, with 8 bases separating them. CDR1 and CDR2 from the germline V gene are MNHEY and SVGAGI. The CDR3 contains 13 residues. In nucleotides, the CDR3 is TGTGCCAGTCGGCAGGCGAACACCGGGGAGCTGTTTTTT. Translated, it gives CASRQANTGELFF.

This clonotype has more than one count but fewer than ten. The J gene is TRBJ2-1, the V gene TRBV12-5, with a weak D call TRBD2 (5 bases). The CDR3 runs to 16 residues. Trimming removed 4 bases from V and 7 bases from J, with 20 bases in between. The V gene's germline CDR1 is LGHNT and CDR2 FRNRAP. CDR3 loop: CASGSLPAGSVNEQFF. The CDR3 DNA reads as TGTGCTAGTGGTTCCCTCCCCGCGGGTTCGGTTAATGAGCAGTTCTTC.

This clonotype was detected ten times or more. This chain links TRBV6-5 with TRBJ2-5; 10 bases agree with TRBD1. Trimming at V came to 4 bases and at J to 0 bases, leaving 11 bases not matched to a gene. In germline, CDR1 is MNHEY, CDR2 SVGAGI. The CDR3 runs 18 residues. CDR3 DNA sequence: TGTGCCAGCAGTTCACGGGACAGGGGACATTATTACCAAGAGACCCAGTACTTC. It is translated as CASSSRDRGHYYQETQYF.

The rearrangement links TRBV11-2 to TRBJ2-1; 10 bases map to TRBD2. Germline CDR1 is SGHAT and CDR2 is FQNNGV. The CDR3 totals 19 residues. After removal of 1 base from V and 0 bases from J, the junction contained 9 bases not matched to a gene. The CDR3 nucleotides read TGTGCCAGCAGCTTAGGGTTAGCGGGGGGCCCGAGCTCCTACAATGAGCAGTTCTTC. Translated, it gives CASSLGLAGGPSSYNEQFF.

CDR3 residues: CASRPVLAREETQYF. CDR3 bases: TGTGCCAGCAGGCCCGTTTTGGCCAGGGAAGAGACCCAGTACTTC. The rearrangement links TRBV7-9 to TRBJ2-5; possibly TRBD1 for D (5 bases). Deletions cut 6 bases from V and 3 bases from J, with 17 bases between. This CDR3 region has 15 residues. Per germline, CDR1 SEHNR and CDR2 FQNEAQ (reference sequence). Variable domain in full (rest from reference TRBV7-9 and TRBJ2-5): DTGVSQNPRHKITKRGQNVTFRCDPISEHNRLYWYRQTLGQGPEFLTYFQNEAQLEKSRLLSDRFSAERPKGSFSTLEIQRTEQGDSAMYLCASRPVLAREETQYFGPGTRLLVL.